This T cell receptor beta chain was sequenced for a study of glioma-infiltrating T cells. Amplification of TCR alpha and beta CDR3 regions from RNA used iRepertoire nested multiplex PCR. TCRdb reanalysed the multiplex PCR reads using MiXCR and keeps one entry per CDR3 protein. Of 400,000 or so distinct CDR3 sequences listed, approximately 42% are singletons. Germline assignment: CDR1 SEHNR and CDR2 FQNEAQ (reference sequence). This CDR3 is built from 13 residues. Trimming removed 6 bases from V and 9 bases from J, with 15 bases in between. The TCR sequence derives from a human donor with low-grade glioma or glioblastoma, undergoing nonglioma brain surgery, or in good health (not recorded which). The sequenced material came from glioma tissue, nonneoplastic brain tissue, or PBMCs (not recorded which). This chain links TRBV7-9 with TRBJ1-5; D not certain. The CDR3 region is CASSSEGGRPQHF. The CDR3 nucleotides are TGTGCCAGCAGTTCAGAGGGTGGGAGGCCCCAGCATTTT.